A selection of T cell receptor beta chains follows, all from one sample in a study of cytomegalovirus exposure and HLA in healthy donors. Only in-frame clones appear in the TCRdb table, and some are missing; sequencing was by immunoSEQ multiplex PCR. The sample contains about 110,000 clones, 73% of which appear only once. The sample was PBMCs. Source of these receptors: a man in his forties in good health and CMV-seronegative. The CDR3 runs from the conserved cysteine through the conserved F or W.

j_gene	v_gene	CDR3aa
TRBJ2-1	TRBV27	CASSLEGGPFNEQFF
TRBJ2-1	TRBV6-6	CASSYSGTGQFF
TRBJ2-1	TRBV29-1	CSVEWLAGALSSYNEQFF
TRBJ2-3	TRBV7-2	CASSPSRDTQYF
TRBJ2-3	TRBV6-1	CASSAHSTDTQYF
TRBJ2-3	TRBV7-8	CASSHVSGRGIRDTQYF
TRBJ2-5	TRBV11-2	CASSPGEHTLAETQYF
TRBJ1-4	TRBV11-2	CASSLGTGGEKLFF
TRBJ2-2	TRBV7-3	CASRRGGTANTGELFF
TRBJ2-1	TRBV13	CASSSRGNEQFF
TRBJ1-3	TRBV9	CASSVGTGSSGNTIYF